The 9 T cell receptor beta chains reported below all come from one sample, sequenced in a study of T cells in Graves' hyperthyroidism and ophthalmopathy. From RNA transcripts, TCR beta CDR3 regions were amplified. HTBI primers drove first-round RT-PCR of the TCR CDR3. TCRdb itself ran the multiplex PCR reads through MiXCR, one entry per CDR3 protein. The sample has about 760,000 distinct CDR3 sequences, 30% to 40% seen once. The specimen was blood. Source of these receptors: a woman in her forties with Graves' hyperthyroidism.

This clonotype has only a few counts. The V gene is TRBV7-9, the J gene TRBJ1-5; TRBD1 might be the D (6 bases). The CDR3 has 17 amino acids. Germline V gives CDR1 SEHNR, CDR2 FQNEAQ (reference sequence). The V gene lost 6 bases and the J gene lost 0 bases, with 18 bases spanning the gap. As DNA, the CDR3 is TGTGCCAGCAGTCTACAGGGAACGGGGTATAGCAATCAGCCCCAGCATTTT. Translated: CASSLQGTGYSNQPQHF.

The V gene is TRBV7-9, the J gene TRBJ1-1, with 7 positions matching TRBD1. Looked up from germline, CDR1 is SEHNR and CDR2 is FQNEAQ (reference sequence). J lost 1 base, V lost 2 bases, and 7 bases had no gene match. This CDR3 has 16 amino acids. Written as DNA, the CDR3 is TGTGCCAGCAGCTTACAGGGGGTTGCAGGGAACACTGAAGCTTTCTTT. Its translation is CASSLQGVAGNTEAFF.

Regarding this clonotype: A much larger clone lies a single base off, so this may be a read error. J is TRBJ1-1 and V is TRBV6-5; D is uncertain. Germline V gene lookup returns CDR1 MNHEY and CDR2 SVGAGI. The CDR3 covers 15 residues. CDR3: CAISYSNSLNTEAFF. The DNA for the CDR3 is TGTGCCATCAGTTACTCGAACAGCTTGAACACTGAAGCTTTCTTT.

The CDR3 loop reads CASSQHWTGLLLKSTEAFF. CDR3 coding DNA: TGCGCCAGCAGCCAACACTGGACAGGTCTTCTTTTGAAGTCGACTGAAGCTTTCTTT. V gene TRBV4-3 combines with J gene TRBJ1-1; 7 nucleotides align to TRBD1. Germline CDR1 is LGHNA and CDR2 is YSLEER. This CDR3 is built from 19 residues. The J segment lost 5 bases and the V segment lost 2 bases, leaving 20 bases of the junction unmatched.

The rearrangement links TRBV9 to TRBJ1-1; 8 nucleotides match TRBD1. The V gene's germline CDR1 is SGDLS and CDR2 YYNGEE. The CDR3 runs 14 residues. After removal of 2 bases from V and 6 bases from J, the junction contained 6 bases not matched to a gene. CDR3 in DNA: TGTGCCAGCAGCGTGGGACAGGAAGTGTCTGAAGCTTTCTTT. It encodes CASSVGQEVSEAFF.

Here the CDR3 DNA reads TGCAGCGTTGACGACGGGGGAGGCACCGGGGAGCTGTTTTTT. It is translated as CSVDDGGGTGELFF. The chain recombines TRBV29-1 with TRBJ2-2, with D possibly being TRBD2 (6 bases). Germline values: CDR1 SQVTM, CDR2 ANQGSEA. The CDR3 loop spans 14 amino acids. Trimming took off 3 bases at V and 4 bases at J, with 12 bases between the two ends.

In DNA form, the CDR3 reads TGTGCCAGCAGCTTGGATGTAGGGATTTACGGCTACACCTTC. It specifies CASSLDVGIYGYTF. V usage is TRBV25-1 and J usage is TRBJ1-2; D is undetermined. The CDR3 consists of 14 residues. Per germline, CDR1 MGHDK and CDR2 SYGVNS. V was cut by 6 bases and J by 8 bases, with 19 bases left in between.

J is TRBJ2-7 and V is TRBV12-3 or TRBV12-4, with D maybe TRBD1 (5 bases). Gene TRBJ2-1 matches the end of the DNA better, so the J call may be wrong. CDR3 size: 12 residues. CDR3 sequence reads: CASSQGSVEQFF. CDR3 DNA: TGTGCCAGCAGCCAGGGTTCAGTTGAGCAGTTCTTC.

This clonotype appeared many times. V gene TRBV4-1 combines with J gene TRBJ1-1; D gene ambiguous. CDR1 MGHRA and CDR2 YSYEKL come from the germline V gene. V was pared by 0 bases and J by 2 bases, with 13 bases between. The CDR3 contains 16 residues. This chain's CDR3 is CASSQDMRKSNTEAFF. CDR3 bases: TGCGCCAGCAGCCAAGATATGAGGAAAAGTAACACTGAAGCTTTCTTT.